These T cell receptor beta chains were read from a single sample in a study of blood T cell repertoires in COVID-19. The data were produced by immunoSEQ multiplex PCR, yet TCRdb's version contains in-frame clones alone and is incomplete. Among roughly 200,000 clones listed, more than 85% were seen once. Sequencing was performed on PBMCs or T cells enriched from blood (not recorded which). The receptors shown here come from a woman between 35 and 50 years old in a cohort exposed to, infected with or recovered from COVID-19 (not recorded which). Each CDR3 is given without its conserved first and last residue. The order of the fields is V gene, J gene, CDR3 protein.

TRBV27	TRBJ1-2	ASGTVTGYT
TRBV11-2	TRBJ2-5	ATSRSGGQETQY
TRBV7-8	TRBJ1-5	ASTPTGGNQPQH
TRBV10-2	TRBJ2-7	ASSPGLTYEQY
TRBV30	TRBJ2-1	AWSVPPGDGEQF
TRBV7-9	TRBJ2-1	ASSARTGGSSYNEQF
TRBV15	TRBJ2-2	ATSRSRTGTNTGELF
TRBV24-1	TRBJ2-3	ATSDSGERKTDTQY
TRBV14	TRBJ1-1	ASSQRRGINTEAF
TRBV27	TRBJ2-7	ASSPLDSGQGYEQY
TRBV9	TRBJ2-1	ASSGGGRVEDEQF
TRBV9	TRBJ1-2	ASQGALYGYT
TRBV11-2	TRBJ2-1	ASSDRLAGSGNEQF
TRBV27	TRBJ1-1	ASSLGTGGNTEAF
TRBV9	TRBJ1-4	ASSVDRGVREKLF
TRBV24-1	TRBJ1-5	ATSDARDSNNQPQH
TRBV7-2	TRBJ2-5	ASSLAWGQQETQY
TRBV21-1	TRBJ2-7	ASSKLEAGCLYEQY
TRBV7-9	TRBJ2-2	ASSLARREGGTGELF
TRBV5-1	TRBJ2-5	ASSWPNSTHQETQY
TRBV9	TRBJ1-1	ASSPTPPGTEAF
TRBV27	TRBJ2-2	ASSLLATSGELF
TRBV11-2	TRBJ2-2	ASSLNFGRKNTGELF
TRBV11-3	TRBJ2-2	ASSSLGVNTGELF
TRBV27	TRBJ2-1	ASTPFSGNEQF
TRBV27	TRBJ1-2	ASSHRGINYGYT
TRBV23-1	TRBJ1-1	ASSPREPKAF
TRBV19	TRBJ2-3	ASSATGSPTDTQY
TRBV2	TRBJ2-1	ASSQGARYNEQF
TRBV18	TRBJ2-3	ASSPLKGHIPSDTQY
TRBV7-9	TRBJ1-1	ASSLEGGSEAF
TRBV7-9	TRBJ1-5	ASSFEWSNQPQH
TRBV11-2	TRBJ1-2	ASSLDQGGLEGYT
TRBV7-6	TRBJ1-3	ASSFSGTGAGNTIY
TRBV5-4	TRBJ2-1	ASSLKRELPGNEQF
TRBV4-1	TRBJ1-5	ASSQRLHPGHQPQH
TRBV7-2	TRBJ1-2	ASSLQGVPNYGYT
TRBV4-1	TRBJ1-1	ASSQSRGTEAF
TRBV15	TRBJ2-3	ATSRDGTGRKDTQY
TRBV7-9	TRBJ1-6	ASSLDLDSPLH
TRBV5-1	TRBJ2-2	ASSPGLAGGPPGELF
TRBV20-1	TRBJ2-7	SARQGWEQY
TRBV5-1	TRBJ1-1	ASSLVTGGYQKEAF
TRBV15	TRBJ1-1	ATSSGNRGNTEAF
TRBV9	TRBJ2-7	ASSVAGGRSYEQY
TRBV5-6	TRBJ1-2	ASSLYFQGYNYGYT
TRBV6-1	TRBJ2-3	ASSEFGLTDTQY
TRBV5-1	TRBJ1-6	ASSLGTGRGYSPLH
TRBV10-3	TRBJ1-2	AISGLLRGDGYT
TRBV19	TRBJ2-1	ASSIEGANEQF
TRBV20-1	TRBJ1-1	SASLAGMNTEAF
TRBV19	TRBJ1-2	ASSIPSDRGYGYT
TRBV19	TRBJ2-1	ASSKRLAGMNNEQF
TRBV5-6	TRBJ2-7	ASSFRTVQSEQY
TRBV28	TRBJ1-1	ASSLLQEAF
TRBV7-2	TRBJ2-3	ASSMPAGRTDTQY
TRBV9	TRBJ2-3	ASSPGLAGHTDTQY
TRBV9	TRBJ2-7	ASSDDRSPSYEQY